The 18 T cell receptor beta chains below come from one sample, sequenced in a study of response to subunit inactivated influenza vaccine. TCRdb re-derived calls from the RT-PCR reads in MiXCR, one entry per CDR3 protein. The sample consists of some 600,000 distinct CDR3 sequences, approximately 14% of them appearing once. Material: PBMCs from blood, obtained less than 15 days before vaccination. These receptors originate from a man between 50 and 59 years old who received an inactivated influenza vaccine.

The genes are TRBV6-5 and TRBJ2-3; TRBD2 is a possible D gene (6 bases). Germline V gene data show CDR1 as MNHEY and CDR2 as SVGAGI. This CDR3 region has 18 residues. Deletions cut 3 bases from V and 1 base from J, with 20 bases between. CDR3: CASSYSMGLLKGTDTQYF. The CDR3 bases are TGTGCCAGCAGTTATAGTATGGGACTCTTAAAAGGCACAGATACGCAGTATTTT.

This chain uses TRBV4-1 with TRBJ2-7; 9 nucleotides line up with TRBD2. V trimming: 4 bases; J trimming: 0 bases; junction bases outside the gene matches: 4. Germline V gene data show CDR1 as MGHRA and CDR2 as YSYEKL. The CDR3 covers 15 residues. CDR3 region: CASSRRAGGSYEQYF. The CDR3 DNA is TGCGCCAGCAGCCGAAGAGCGGGGGGCTCCTACGAGCAGTACTTC.

This clonotype was counted a few times. The chain joins TRBV18 to TRBJ2-5; D gene unclear. CDR3 length: 13 amino acids. Per germline, CDR1 KGHSH and CDR2 LQKENI. V shed 6 bases and J shed 2 bases, with 10 bases lying between them. The CDR3 sequence: CASSRDQQETQYF. Here the CDR3 DNA reads TGTGCCAGCTCCCGAGATCAGCAAGAGACCCAGTACTTC.

There are many counts of this clonotype. This chain joins TRBV5-1 and TRBJ2-7; D might be TRBD1 or TRBD2, each matching 7 bases. Germline V CDR1 and CDR2: SGHRS, YFSETQ. The CDR3 is made up of 15 amino acids. Trimming pared 4 bases from V and 3 bases from J, leaving 17 bases between. CDR3 sequence reads: CASSKRDSPLYEQYF. The CDR3 DNA reads TGCGCCAGCAGCAAGCGGGACAGTCCCCTCTACGAGCAGTACTTC.

This clonotype was detected ten times or more. The rearrangement uses TRBV29-1 and TRBJ2-1; D may be TRBD1 or TRBD2 (5 bases each). CDR1 and CDR2 from the germline V gene are SQVTM and ANQGSEA. The CDR3 covers 14 residues. V was shortened by 3 bases and J by 7 bases, with 16 bases between the two germline ends. CDR3 DNA: TGCAGCGTTGACTGGGAGATGGGGCTTAATGAGCAGTTCTTC. As protein: CSVDWEMGLNEQFF.

The V gene is TRBV18, the J gene TRBJ2-1; 8 nucleotides line up with TRBD2. Germline assignment: CDR1 KGHSH and CDR2 LQKENI. The CDR3 consists of 13 residues. V dropped 3 bases and J dropped 10; count of bases not matched to a gene: 5. CDR3 residues: CASSPGIAGEQFF. The CDR3 DNA reads as TGTGCCAGCTCACCGGGGATAGCGGGAGAGCAGTTCTTC. The complete variable domain, with remaining parts taken from reference TRBV18 and TRBJ2-1, reads NAGVMQNPRHLVRRRGQEARLRCSPMKGHSHVYWYRQLPEEGLKFMVYLQKENIIDESGMPKERFSAEFPKEGPSILRIQQVVRGDSAAYFCASSPGIAGEQFFGPGTRLTVL.

The rearrangement links TRBV12-3 or TRBV12-4 to TRBJ2-3, with TRBD2 identical over 7 bases. The CDR3 sequence is 13 residues long. With 7 bases clipped from V and 4 bases from J, the junction kept 5 bases outside the gene matches. The CDR3 DNA is TGTGCCAGCACCTCTAGCGGATCAGATACGCAGTATTTT. As protein: CASTSSGSDTQYF.

The sample holds a few counts of this clonotype. V and J are TRBV20-1 and TRBJ2-5; tentatively, D is TRBD1 (6 bases). The length of the CDR3 is 13 residues. The germline gives CDR1 DFQATT, CDR2 SNEGSKA (reference sequence). In DNA form, the CDR3 reads TGCACTGCACGCGGCGGTCCTTCAGGGGCCCAGTACTTC. Residues: CTARGGPSGAQYF.

The V gene is TRBV27, the J gene TRBJ2-1; 9 bases fit TRBD1. The germline V gene encodes CDR1 MNHEY and CDR2 SMNVEV (reference sequence). Trimming took 3 bases from V and 3 from J; bases not matched to a gene: 3. CDR3 length: 15 amino acids. The CDR3 region is CASSFWDRDYNEQFF. DNA of the CDR3: TGTGCCAGCAGTTTTTGGGACAGGGACTACAATGAGCAGTTCTTC.

Only a few counts were recorded for this clonotype. The chain combines TRBV20-1 with TRBJ2-5; D is unclear. V lost 6 bases and J lost 5, with 7 bases in between. Germline-derived CDR1 and CDR2 are DFQATT and SNEGSKA (reference sequence). This CDR3 has 10 amino acids. DNA of the CDR3: TGCAGTGCCACGGCGGAGACCCAGTACTTC. Amino acids: CSATAETQYF.

Of note for this clonotype: Sequence at one end of the junction differs from germline and may be a read error. The chain uses TRBV10-3 and TRBJ1-1; D gene ambiguous. The germline V gene has CDR1 ENHRY and CDR2 SYGVKD. The CDR3 consists of 11 residues. This chain's CDR3 is CAISESLPRRF. The CDR3 region has the DNA TGTGCCATCAGTGAGTCCCTCCCAAGACGCTTT.

There are a few counts of this clonotype. Written as DNA, the CDR3 is TGTGCCAGCAGTTTATTGTCCCGTTATAACAGCAATCAGCCCCAGCATTTT. Encoded protein: CASSLLSRYNSNQPQHF. The rearrangement uses TRBV28 and TRBJ1-5, with D uncertain. CDR1 and CDR2 from the germline V gene are MDHEN and SYDVKM. V gave up 1 base and J gave up 1 base, with 14 bases separating them. The CDR3 consists of 17 residues.

This clonotype was picked up a small number of times. The rearrangement joins TRBV5-1 to TRBJ2-5; D uncertain. V was shortened by 2 bases and J by 1 base, with 9 bases between the two germline ends. This CDR3 region has 14 residues. Germline V lookup: CDR1 SGHRS, CDR2 YFSETQ. The DNA for the CDR3 is TGCGCCAGCAGCTTTAACAGACCCCAAGAGACCCAGTACTTC. Translated, it gives CASSFNRPQETQYF.

The rearrangement links TRBV5-1 to TRBJ2-1; TRBD2 matches 14 bases. The V and J ends lost 0 bases and 7 bases, in that order; junction bases with no gene match: 6. Per the germline V gene, CDR1 is SGHRS and CDR2 is YFSETQ. The length of the CDR3 is 17 residues. CDR3 amino acids: CASSLEGTSGGGNEQFF. For the CDR3, the DNA is TGCGCCAGCAGCTTGGAGGGGACTAGCGGGGGAGGTAATGAGCAGTTCTTC.

The table lists this clonotype with many counts. V is TRBV5-8 and J is TRBJ2-5; 7 bases are a match to TRBD1. J gave up 2 bases and V 4 bases, and 11 bases lay outside the gene matches. Germline V gene data show CDR1 as SGHTS and CDR2 as YDEGEE. The CDR3 length is 16 residues. Here the CDR3 reads CASSKDLGTVQETQYF. The CDR3 nucleotides are TGTGCCAGCAGCAAAGATCTCGGGACAGTACAAGAGACCCAGTACTTC.

In this sample, this clonotype turned up a few times. The chain uses TRBV12-3 or TRBV12-4 and TRBJ2-1; 8 nucleotides match TRBD2. This CDR3 has 15 amino acids. After removal of 3 bases from V and 0 bases from J, the junction contained 1 base not matched to a gene. In nucleotides, the CDR3 is TGTGCCAGCAGTTTCGGGGGGGCCTCCTACAATGAGCAGTTCTTC. It is translated as CASSFGGASYNEQFF.

The CDR3 is CASSLSWLAGGSSSYNEQFF. The CDR3 DNA reads as TGTGCCAGCAGTTTATCGTGGCTAGCGGGAGGGTCTAGCTCCTACAATGAGCAGTTCTTC. The genes are TRBV27 and TRBJ2-1; TRBD2 aligns across 12 bases. Germline CDR1 reads MNHEY; CDR2 reads SMNVEV (reference sequence). The ends lost 0 bases at V and 0 bases at J; junction bases unmatched: 9. The CDR3 is 20 amino acids.

The CDR3 sequence is CASSLQAKGETQYF. The CDR3 DNA reads TGTGCCAGCAGTTTACAGGCCAAGGGCGAGACCCAGTACTTC. This chain joins TRBV27 and TRBJ2-5; D remains ambiguous. This CDR3 has 14 amino acids. Germline assignment: CDR1 MNHEY and CDR2 SMNVEV (reference sequence). Trimming removed 2 bases at V and 5 bases at J, with 12 bases between.